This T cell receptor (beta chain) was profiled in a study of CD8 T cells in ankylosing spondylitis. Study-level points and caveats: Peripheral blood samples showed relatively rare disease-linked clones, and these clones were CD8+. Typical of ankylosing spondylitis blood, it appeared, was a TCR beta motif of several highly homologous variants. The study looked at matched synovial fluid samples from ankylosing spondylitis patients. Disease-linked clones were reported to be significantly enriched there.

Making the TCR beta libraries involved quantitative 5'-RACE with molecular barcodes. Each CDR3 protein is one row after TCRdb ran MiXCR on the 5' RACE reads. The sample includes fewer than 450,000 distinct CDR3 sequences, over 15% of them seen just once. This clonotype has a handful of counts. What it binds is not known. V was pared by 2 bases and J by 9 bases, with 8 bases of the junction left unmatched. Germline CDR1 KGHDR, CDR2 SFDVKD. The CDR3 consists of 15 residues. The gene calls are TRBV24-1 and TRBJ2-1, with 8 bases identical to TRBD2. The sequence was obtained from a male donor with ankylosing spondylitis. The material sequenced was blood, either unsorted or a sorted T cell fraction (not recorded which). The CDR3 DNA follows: TGTGCCACCAGTGATTCGAGAGCGGGAGTAATTGAGCAGTTCTTC. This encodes CATSDSRAGVIEQFF.